These 29 T cell receptor beta chains came from one sample sequenced in a study of T cells in Graves' hyperthyroidism and ophthalmopathy. Amplification of TCR beta CDR3 regions was performed using RNA transcripts as template. Initially, a first-round RT-PCR of the TCR CDR3 employed the HTBI primer set. TCRdb re-called the multiplex PCR reads with MiXCR, one entry per CDR3 protein. The sample comprises 600,000 or so distinct CDR3 sequences, around 15% of which are singletons, and around 4% rests with the top ten. Sequences were obtained from blood. The receptors stem from a woman aged 25 to 39 with Graves' hyperthyroidism.

A remark on this clonotype: An end of the junction does not agree with germline; a read error may underlie this. The rearrangement links TRBV10-2 to TRBJ2-3; possible D gene TRBD1, 6 bases. Germline CDR1 and CDR2: WSHSY and SAAADI. The length of the CDR3 is 16 residues. Here the CDR3 reads CASSAQQGELTDTRYF. The CDR3 DNA reads as TGCGCCAGCAGTGCACAACAGGGAGAACTCACAGATACGCGGTATTTT.

The chain couples TRBV6-1 to TRBJ1-2, with a tentative D call TRBD1 (5 bases). The V end was cut by 5 bases, the J end by 4 bases, with 17 bases between. Per germline, CDR1 MNHNS and CDR2 SASEGT. The CDR3 loop spans 15 amino acids. CDR3 sequence: CASSYFSRGGYGYTF. In DNA form, the CDR3 reads TGTGCCAGCAGTTATTTTTCGAGGGGTGGCTATGGCTACACCTTC.

This clonotype was seen only a few times. The V and J genes are TRBV6-1 and TRBJ1-6; D unclear. In germline, CDR1 is MNHNS, CDR2 SASEGT. The CDR3 contains 15 residues. V was shortened by 6 bases and J by 9 bases, with 18 bases between the two germline ends. CDR3 amino acids: CASRPPVFGSSPLHF. CDR3 DNA: TGTGCCAGCAGACCTCCGGTTTTCGGGAGTTCACCCCTCCACTTT.

This clonotype was seen at least ten times. This sequence joins TRBV29-1 and TRBJ2-1, with D hard to call. CDR1 SQVTM and CDR2 ANQGSEA come from the germline V gene. Trimming removed 2 bases at V and 2 bases at J, with 7 bases between. The CDR3 is 13 amino acids. CDR3 loop: CSVELVAYNEQFF. CDR3 bases: TGCAGCGTTGAACTAGTGGCCTACAATGAGCAGTTCTTC.

This clonotype turned up a few times. The chain uses TRBV6-2 or TRBV6-3 and TRBJ2-7; a possible D gene is TRBD2 (5 bases). Germline CDR1 MNHEY, CDR2 SVGEGT. V was cut by 5 bases and J by 7 bases, with 15 bases left in between. This CDR3 has 13 amino acids. The CDR3 reads CASSRGSPGEQYF. The CDR3 DNA is TGTGCCAGCAGTCGTGGGAGTCCGGGGGAGCAGTACTTC.

This clonotype was found many times. The V call is TRBV6-2 or TRBV6-3, the J call TRBJ2-7; no clear D gene. V was cut by 0 bases and J by 2 bases, with 5 bases left in between. The germline V gene encodes CDR1 MNHEY and CDR2 SVGEGT. The CDR3 length is 13 residues. Here the CDR3 DNA reads TGTGCCAGCAGTTACTCGAATGCCTACGAGCAGTACTTC. Residues: CASSYSNAYEQYF.

This clonotype was observed a handful of times. The chain combines TRBV7-6 with TRBJ1-2, with no clear D. This CDR3 region has 13 residues. Germline values: CDR1 SGHVS, CDR2 FNYEAQ. Trimming removed 5 bases from V and 3 bases from J, with 10 bases in between. CDR3 in amino acids: CASSPNEYYGYTF. In DNA form, the CDR3 reads TGTGCCAGCAGCCCAAACGAATACTATGGCTACACCTTC.

The V call is TRBV2, the J call TRBJ2-3; D is uncertain. The CDR3 runs 13 residues. Germline CDR1 reads SNHLY; CDR2 reads FYNNEI. DNA of the CDR3: TGTACATCGACATACTCGAGCACAGATACGCAGTATTTT. Its protein product is CTSTYSSTDTQYF. Variable domain in full (rest from reference TRBV2 and TRBJ2-3): EPEVTQTPSHQVTQMGQEVILRCVPISNHLYFYWYRQILGQKVEFLVSFYNNEISEKSEIFDDQFSVERPDGSNFTLKIRSTKLEDSAMYFCTSTYSSTDTQYFGPGTRLTVL.

This clonotype appeared many times. This chain links TRBV3-1 with TRBJ2-5; no clear D gene. Trimming shortened V by 3 bases and J by 1 base, and 6 bases separated the two germline ends. This CDR3 has 13 residues. Looked up from germline, CDR1 is LGHDT and CDR2 is YNNKEL (reference sequence). The CDR3 DNA sequence: TGTGCCAGCAGCCAGCACTCCCAAGAGACCCAGTACTTC. This codes for CASSQHSQETQYF.

This clonotype was seen at least ten times. This sequence joins TRBV6-1 and TRBJ2-4; 8 bases align to TRBD2. This CDR3 contains 14 residues. Trimming at V came to 5 bases and at J to 9 bases, leaving 9 bases not matched to a gene. CDR1 MNHNS and CDR2 SASEGT come from the germline V gene. CDR3 residues: CASSQREGGSIQYF. CDR3 bases: TGTGCCAGCAGTCAACGGGAGGGAGGTAGCATTCAGTACTTC.

This rearrangement joins TRBV6-1 to TRBJ1-3; D perhaps matches TRBD1 (6 bases). With 6 bases removed from V and 2 bases from J, the gap between germline ends came to 14 bases. CDR1 and CDR2 (germline): MNHNS, SASEGT. This CDR3 is 15 amino acids long. For the CDR3, the DNA is TGTGCCAGCAGGATTGATGGGGGCCCTGGAAACACCATATATTTT. Its translation is CASRIDGGPGNTIYF.

This clonotype was detected ten times or more. The rearrangement joins TRBV3-1 to TRBJ1-2; D gene uncertain. The CDR3 has 14 residues. Germline V lookup: CDR1 LGHDT, CDR2 YNNKEL (reference sequence). Trimming took 1 base from V and 0 from J, leaving 6 bases between them. DNA for the CDR3: TGTGCCAGCAGCCAAGGGAGTTCTAACTATGGCTACACCTTC. Its protein is CASSQGSSNYGYTF.

This clonotype appeared many times. This sequence joins TRBV12-3 or TRBV12-4 and TRBJ1-5; 7 bases are a match to TRBD1. J gave up 4 bases and V 5 bases, and 5 bases lay outside the gene matches. The CDR3 runs 14 residues. For the CDR3, the DNA is TGTGCCAGCAGTATCGACAGGGCAAATCAGCCCCAGCATTTT. This translates into CASSIDRANQPQHF.

This clonotype was seen ten or more times. This rearrangement joins TRBV18 to TRBJ2-5; D might be TRBD2 (6 bases). Looked up from germline, CDR1 is KGHSH and CDR2 is LQKENI. V gave up 6 bases and J gave up 3 bases, with 11 bases separating them. The CDR3 sequence is 13 residues long. For the CDR3, the DNA is TGTGCCAGCTCCTTGGGACTCAAAGAGACCCAGTACTTC. Protein product: CASSLGLKETQYF.

This clonotype was observed a handful of times. CDR3 region: CASSLASGSFGTDTQYF. CDR3 bases: TGTGCCAGCAGCTTGGCGTCTGGGAGTTTCGGCACAGATACGCAGTATTTT. The chain is built from TRBV5-4 and TRBJ2-3; the D gene is possibly TRBD2 (5 bases). Germline-derived CDR1 and CDR2 are SGHNT and YYREEE (reference sequence). The V end lost 0 bases, the J end lost 1 base, and 15 bases lay between the germline ends. The CDR3 length is 17 residues.

This clonotype was seen repeatedly, ten times or more. This sequence joins TRBV28 and TRBJ2-3; 13 bases are a match to TRBD2. Germline CDR1 is MDHEN and CDR2 is SYDVKM. This CDR3 has 14 amino acids. The V and J ends lost 9 bases and 3 bases, in that order; junction bases with no gene match: 3. The CDR3 is CASSGLAGTDTQYF. CDR3 DNA sequence: TGTGCCAGTTCGGGACTAGCGGGGACAGATACGCAGTATTTT.

This clonotype was observed at least ten times. The chain recombines TRBV30 with TRBJ2-7; D is ambiguous. Germline loops: CDR1 GTSNPN, CDR2 SVGIG (reference sequence). The length of the CDR3 is 12 residues. V lost 2 bases and J lost 1, with 6 bases in between. The CDR3 bases are TGTGCCTGGAGTACCATTTCCTACGAGCAGTACTTC. Its protein product is CAWSTISYEQYF.

This clonotype was detected a few times. The chain uses TRBV20-1 and TRBJ2-5; D gene unclear. V lost 4 bases and J 1 base, leaving 10 bases between the germline ends. The CDR3 runs 13 residues. In germline, CDR1 is DFQATT, CDR2 SNEGSKA (reference sequence). The CDR3 DNA reads as TGCAGTGCTAATACTCCTTCCCAAGAGACCCAGTACTTC. It specifies CSANTPSQETQYF.

The table lists this clonotype with many counts. The chain couples TRBV20-1 to TRBJ2-7; a possible D gene is TRBD2 (5 bases). V was shortened by 6 bases and J by 3 bases, with 24 bases between the two germline ends. Germline V gives CDR1 DFQATT, CDR2 SNEGSKA (reference sequence). The CDR3 consists of 16 residues. The CDR3 spells CSAKPPTGGRNYEQYF. The CDR3 region has the DNA TGCAGTGCAAAACCCCCCACTGGAGGCAGGAACTACGAGCAGTACTTC.

The rearrangement uses TRBV20-1 and TRBJ2-7; perhaps TRBD1 as D (6 bases). The CDR3 is 13 amino acids. Germline loops: CDR1 DFQATT, CDR2 SNEGSKA (reference sequence). Between the trimmed V and J ends, which lost 5 bases and 7 bases, there was a span of 18 bases. CDR3 DNA sequence: TGCAGTGCTTTCCACAGGGTCCTTCTGGAGCAGTACTTC. Amino acid sequence: CSAFHRVLLEQYF.

This clonotype was found many times. Written as DNA, the CDR3 is TGTGCCAGCAGCGCCCTGGACAGGTCCTACGAGCAGTACTTC. It translates to CASSALDRSYEQYF. The V call is TRBV6-1, the J call TRBJ2-7; TRBD1 aligns across 7 bases. This CDR3 is built from 14 residues. Losses at the gene ends were 6 bases for V and 1 base for J; bases not matched to a gene: 6. Germline CDR1 is MNHNS and CDR2 is SASEGT.

V and J are TRBV6-1 and TRBJ2-1; 9 bases are a match to TRBD2. With 6 bases clipped from V and 2 bases from J, the junction kept 17 bases outside the gene matches. CDR3 length equals 19 residues. Germline V gives CDR1 MNHNS, CDR2 SASEGT. CDR3 coding DNA: TGTGCCAGCAGCCCTTACGCCGGGACTAGCTTGGGAACCTACAATGAGCAGTTCTTC. It is translated as CASSPYAGTSLGTYNEQFF.

Only a few counts were recorded for this clonotype. This chain connects TRBV7-9 to TRBJ2-1, with 10 bases identical to TRBD2. The trim removed 1 base at V and 4 bases at J, leaving 7 bases unmatched. The CDR3 is 17 amino acids. Germline lookup yields CDR1 SEHNR and CDR2 FQNEAQ (reference sequence). The CDR3 coding sequence is TGTGCCAGCAGCTTAGTCTGGGCTAGCGGGAGTTACAATGAGCAGTTCTTC. This encodes CASSLVWASGSYNEQFF.

V is TRBV27 and J is TRBJ2-7; D ambiguous. The CDR3 extends over 12 amino acids. V lost 6 bases and J lost 5, with 11 bases in between. The germline CDR1 and CDR2 sequences are MNHEY and SMNVEV (reference sequence). In nucleotides, the CDR3 is TGTGCCAGCAGGCATTTAGGTAACGAGCAGTACTTC. This sequence encodes CASRHLGNEQYF.

This chain joins TRBV6-2 or TRBV6-3 and TRBJ2-7, with 16 bases fitting TRBD2. CDR1 is MNHEY, CDR2 SVGEGT, per germline. This CDR3 has 17 amino acids. Losses at the gene ends were 5 bases for V and 3 bases for J; bases not matched to a gene: 7. CDR3 residues: CASSGGTSGRARYEQYF. In nucleotides, the CDR3 is TGTGCCAGCAGTGGCGGGACTAGCGGGAGGGCCCGCTACGAGCAGTACTTC.

This clonotype has a handful of counts. V usage is TRBV11-2 and J usage is TRBJ2-2; the D call may be TRBD1 or TRBD2 (5 bases each). The V end was cut by 0 bases, the J end by 2 bases, with 10 bases between. Germline CDR1 SGHAT, CDR2 FQNNGV. The CDR3 has 16 amino acids. This chain's CDR3 is CASSLDGTGNTGELFF. DNA of the CDR3: TGTGCCAGCAGCTTAGATGGGACGGGAAACACCGGGGAGCTGTTTTTT.

The chain recombines TRBV7-9 with TRBJ2-1; maybe TRBD2 (7 bases). Deletions cut 8 bases from V and 14 bases from J, with 25 bases between. CDR3 size: 14 residues. The V gene's germline CDR1 is SEHNR and CDR2 FQNEAQ (reference sequence). CDR3 sequence: CASPVTPTGRDKFF. The CDR3 bases are TGTGCCAGCCCAGTCACCCCGACTGGGAGGGACAAGTTCTTC.

The chain uses TRBV7-2 and TRBJ2-7; D not certain. CDR1 and CDR2 (germline): SGHTA, FQGNSA. V shed 5 bases and J shed 7 bases, with 24 bases lying between them. The CDR3 extends over 16 amino acids. As DNA, the CDR3 is TGTGCCAGCAGCCTCGGGTTCCCCGCAGGATCCGGGGAGCAGTACTTC. Translated: CASSLGFPAGSGEQYF.

This clonotype appeared a few times. The V call is TRBV11-2, the J call TRBJ2-7; D gene ambiguous. Germline assignment: CDR1 SGHAT and CDR2 FQNNGV. The germline V and J ends were trimmed by 4 bases and 3 bases, with 10 bases remaining between them. This CDR3 is built from 13 residues. CDR3 nucleotide sequence: TGTGCCAGCAGCTACCGGGCCAACTACGAGCAGTACTTC. Its translation: CASSYRANYEQYF.